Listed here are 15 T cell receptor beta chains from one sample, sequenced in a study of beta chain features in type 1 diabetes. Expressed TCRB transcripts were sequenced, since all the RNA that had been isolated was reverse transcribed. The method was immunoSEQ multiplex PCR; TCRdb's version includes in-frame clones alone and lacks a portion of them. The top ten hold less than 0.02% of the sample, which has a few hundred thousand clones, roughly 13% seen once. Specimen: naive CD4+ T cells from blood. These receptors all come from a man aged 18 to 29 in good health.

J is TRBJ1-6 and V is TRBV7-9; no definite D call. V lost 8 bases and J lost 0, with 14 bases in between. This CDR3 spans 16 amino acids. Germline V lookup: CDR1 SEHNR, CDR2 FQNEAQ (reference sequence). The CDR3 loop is CASQKTRSSYNSPLHF. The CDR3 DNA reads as TGTGCCAGCCAAAAAACGCGGAGCTCCTATAATTCACCCCTCCACTTT.

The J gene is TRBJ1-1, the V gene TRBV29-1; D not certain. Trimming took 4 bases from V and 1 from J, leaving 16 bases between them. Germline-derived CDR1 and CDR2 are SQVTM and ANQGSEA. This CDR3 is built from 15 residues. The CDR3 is CSVVLVVSSNTEAFF. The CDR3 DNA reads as TGCAGCGTTGTCCTGGTAGTTAGCTCGAACACTGAAGCTTTCTTT. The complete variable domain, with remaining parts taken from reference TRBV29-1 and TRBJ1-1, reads SAVISQKPSRDICQRGTSLTIQCQVDSQVTMMFWYRQQPGQSLTLIATANQGSEATYESGFVIDKFPISRPNLTFSTLTVSNMSPEDSSIYLCSVVLVVSSNTEAFFGQGTRLTVV.

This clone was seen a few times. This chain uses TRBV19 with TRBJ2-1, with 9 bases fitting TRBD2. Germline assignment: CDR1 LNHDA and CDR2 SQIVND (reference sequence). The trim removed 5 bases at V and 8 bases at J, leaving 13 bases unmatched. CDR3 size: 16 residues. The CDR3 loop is CASSPQRGERGDEQFF. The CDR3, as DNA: TGTGCCAGTAGTCCCCAGCGGGGGGAACGGGGTGATGAGCAGTTCTTC.

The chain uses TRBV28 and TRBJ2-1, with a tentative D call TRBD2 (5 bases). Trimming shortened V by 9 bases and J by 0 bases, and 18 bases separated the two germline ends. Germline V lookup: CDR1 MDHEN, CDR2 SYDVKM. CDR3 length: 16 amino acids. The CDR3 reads CASRGEGRNSYNEQFF. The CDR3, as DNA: TGTGCCAGTAGAGGAGAGGGCCGAAACTCCTACAATGAGCAGTTCTTC.

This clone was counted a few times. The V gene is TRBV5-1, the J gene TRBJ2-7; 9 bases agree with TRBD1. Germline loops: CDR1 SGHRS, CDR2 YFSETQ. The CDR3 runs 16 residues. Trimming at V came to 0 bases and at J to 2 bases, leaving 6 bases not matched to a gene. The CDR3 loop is CASSLDETGGTYEQYF. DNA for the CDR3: TGCGCCAGCAGCTTGGACGAGACAGGGGGAACCTACGAGCAGTACTTC.

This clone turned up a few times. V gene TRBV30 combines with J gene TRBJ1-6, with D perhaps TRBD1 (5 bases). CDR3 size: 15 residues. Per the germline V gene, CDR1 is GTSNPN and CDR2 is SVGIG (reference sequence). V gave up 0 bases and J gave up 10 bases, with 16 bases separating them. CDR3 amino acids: CAWSVSLGRGSPLHF. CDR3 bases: TGTGCCTGGAGTGTATCATTAGGGAGGGGATCACCCCTCCACTTT.

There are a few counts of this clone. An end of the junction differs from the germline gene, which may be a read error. The CDR3 nucleotides are TGTGCTAGCAGCGTTAGCGGGGGCACAGATACGCAGTATTTT. Translated, it gives CASSVSGGTDTQYF. The chain carries TRBV7-7 and TRBJ2-3; 8 positions agree with TRBD2. This CDR3 has 14 amino acids. Germline lookup yields CDR1 SSHAT and CDR2 FNYEAQ (reference sequence).

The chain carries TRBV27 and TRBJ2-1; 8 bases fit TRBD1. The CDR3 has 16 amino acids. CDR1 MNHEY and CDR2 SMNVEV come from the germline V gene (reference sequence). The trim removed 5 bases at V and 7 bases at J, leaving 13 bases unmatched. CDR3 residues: CASSDVWAGGRNEQFF. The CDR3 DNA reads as TGTGCCAGCAGTGATGTGTGGGCAGGGGGCCGGAATGAGCAGTTCTTC.

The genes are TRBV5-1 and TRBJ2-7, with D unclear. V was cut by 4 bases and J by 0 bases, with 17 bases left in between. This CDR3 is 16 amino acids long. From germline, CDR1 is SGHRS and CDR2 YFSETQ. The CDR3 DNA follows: TGCGCCAGCAGCCCGCCCCCCCCGACATTCTCCTACGAGCAGTACTTC. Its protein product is CASSPPPPTFSYEQYF.

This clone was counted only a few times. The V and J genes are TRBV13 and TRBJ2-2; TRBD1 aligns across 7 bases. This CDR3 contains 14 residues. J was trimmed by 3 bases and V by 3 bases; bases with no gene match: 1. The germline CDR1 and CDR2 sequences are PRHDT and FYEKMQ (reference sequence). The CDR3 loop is CASSLRGHTGELFF. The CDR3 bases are TGTGCCAGCAGCTTGAGGGGGCACACCGGGGAGCTGTTTTTT.

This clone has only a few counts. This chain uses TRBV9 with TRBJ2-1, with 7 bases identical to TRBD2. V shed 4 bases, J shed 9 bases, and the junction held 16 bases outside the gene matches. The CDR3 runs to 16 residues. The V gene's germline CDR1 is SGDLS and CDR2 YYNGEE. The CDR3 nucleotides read TGTGCCAGCAGCAAAAAGCCAACTCTAGCGGAGCTTGAGCAGTTCTTC. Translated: CASSKKPTLAELEQFF.

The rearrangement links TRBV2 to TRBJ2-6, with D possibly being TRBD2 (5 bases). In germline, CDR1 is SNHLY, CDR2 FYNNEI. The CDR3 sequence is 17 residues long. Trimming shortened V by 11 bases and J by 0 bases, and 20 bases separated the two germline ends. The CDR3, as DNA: TGTGCCGGCAAGAAGATCCGCGGAGGCTCTGGGGCCAACGTCCTGACTTTC. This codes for CAGKKIRGGSGANVLTF.

This chain's CDR3 is CASSFLAGGRNPQFF. CDR3 nucleotide sequence: TGTGCCAGCAGCTTCCTAGCGGGGGGACGCAATCCGCAGTTCTTC. The rearrangement links TRBV7-9 to TRBJ2-1; 11 bases align to TRBD2. The trim removed 3 bases at V and 12 bases at J, leaving 10 bases unmatched. In germline, CDR1 is SEHNR, CDR2 FQNEAQ (reference sequence). The CDR3 totals 15 residues.

For the CDR3, the DNA is TGTGCCAGCAGCTTAATGGGACTAGCGGACTCCCCCTACGAGCAGTACTTC. It yields the protein CASSLMGLADSPYEQYF. The chain has TRBV7-3 and TRBJ2-7; 11 bases fit TRBD2. Germline values: CDR1 SGHTA, CDR2 FQGTGA. V trimming: 1 base; J trimming: 2 bases; junction bases outside the gene matches: 7. The CDR3 is made up of 17 amino acids. Looking up the rest from reference TRBV7-3 and TRBJ2-7 gives the full variable domain: GAGVSQTPSNKVTEKGKYVELRCDPISGHTALYWYRQSLGQGPEFLIYFQGTGAADDSGLPNDRFFAVRPEGSVSTLKIQRTERGDSAVYLCASSLMGLADSPYEQYFGPGTRLTVT.

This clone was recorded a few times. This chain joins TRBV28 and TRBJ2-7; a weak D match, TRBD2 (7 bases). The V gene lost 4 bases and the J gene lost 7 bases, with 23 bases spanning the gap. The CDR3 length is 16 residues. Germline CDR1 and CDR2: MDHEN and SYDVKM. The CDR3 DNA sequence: TGTGCCAGCAGTTCGTTTTTGGGGGCGGGGGTCGATGAGCAGTACTTC. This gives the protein CASSSFLGAGVDEQYF.